Detailed here is one TCR beta chain. This sample was included in a study of shared clonotypes between healthy human individuals. CDR1 and CDR2 from the germline V gene are GTSNPN and SVGIG (reference sequence). The CDR3 loop spans 14 amino acids. V lost 4 bases and J lost 3, with 12 bases in between. Using immunoSEQ multiplex PCR, the repertoire was profiled, and TCRdb retains in-frame clones only, with some absent. The sample includes about half a million clones, 70% to 80% of them seen just once. The unsorted samples took tens of millions of PBMCs to get genomic DNA. Material: PBMCs. The source of this sequence is a middle-aged woman in good health. Some clones in this sample may be carry-over from other donors' samples. The gene calls are TRBV30 and TRBJ2-2; D gene ambiguous. Written as DNA, the CDR3 is TGTGCCTGGACCCCCCGGCCGGACACCGGGGAGCTGTTTTTT. Translation: CAWTPRPDTGELFF.